This record looks at one T cell receptor (beta chain) sequence and its context. Its antigen has not been determined. The sample comes from a study of monozygotic twins with inflammatory bowel disease (dated by TCRdb to the late 2010s). For the wider study: A total of some 28 monozygotic twin pairs were included in the full study, comprising nine German pairs (four IBD-concordant, five IBD-discordant) and 19 IBD-discordant Danish pairs. The search for disease-associated traits relied mainly on comparing, within discordant pairs, IBD patients with their genetically identical healthy co-twins. Each individual had, on average, about 151 000 unique TCRalpha sequences and 181 000 unique TCRbeta sequences available for analysis.

Study-level results and caveats: A decrease in TCRbeta repertoire diversity, as measured by inverse Simpson index, was observed in IBD patients compared with their healthy co-twins. The results gave no support for a single strong signal or clonotype linked to IBD. Differing immunosuppressive treatments among patients may have added background noise and inter-individual variability to the repertoires. The analysis was unable to tell different T cell subtypes apart. No difference in repertoire similarity was observed between concordant and discordant twins, possibly owing to limited statistical power. IBD patients shared fewer clonotypes with other individuals than healthy twins did, most markedly in patients showing signs of disease activity.

A roughly 2.5 ml peripheral blood sample was drawn into PAXgene tubes per donor and stored at -80°C. Total RNA was isolated from whole blood with the PAXgene blood miRNA kit on an automated QIAcube, without T cell sorting. Peripheral blood from monozygotic twin pairs who were concordant or discordant for inflammatory bowel disease underwent deep TCRalpha and TCRbeta repertoire profiling using unique molecular barcoding. Smoking habits were recorded for all twin pairs, with individuals classified as current, former or never smokers. Preparation of the library involved 5' RACE. Preparation of each TCR library used around 3.5 ug of total RNA. For each sample, cDNA synthesis with SMARTScribe reverse transcriptase was split into eight separate reactions. During cDNA synthesis, unique molecular identifiers containing a 6-nucleotide sample barcode were introduced by template switching. Two nested PCRs of approximately 16 and 9 cycles amplified the TCRalpha and TCRbeta cDNA, and bead purification followed each PCR. Before amplification, cDNA was treated with uracil DNA-glycosylase and purified using the QIAquick PCR purification kit. The second PCR was the step at which Illumina TruSeq-compatible adapters and sample-specific barcodes were added. Library quality and concentration were assessed using TapeStation and Qubit, and about 5 ng of each library was pooled. Sequencing of the pooled libraries was done on an Illumina HiSeq2500 single-index Rapid Run using custom sequencing primers and 2 x 100 bp reads. The original pipeline was this. MiGEC version 1.2.6 was used for UMI-based consensus assembly to correct PCR and sequencing errors. MiXCR version 2.1.1 was used for V(D)J alignment, clonotype assembly and CDR3 extraction. Gene usage, clonotype sharing and MAIT/NKT TCR abundance were normalised by analysing the top 1000, 10 000 and 20 000 clonotypes per sample. Diversity was computed as the inverse Simpson index with the vegan R package after downsampling to 27 000 UMIs. Paired Mann-Whitney U tests on discordant twin pairs were used, with Benjamini-Hochberg multiple-testing correction. TCRdb reprocessed the reads, reporting each CDR3 protein sequence once and no DNA. The V and J calls reflect TCRdb's pipeline rather than the authors' work. In this sample's table one finds fewer than 450,000 distinct CDR3 sequences. Jointly, the top ten make up 2.5% to 3% of the sample.

The clonotype was recovered from a human donor with ulcerative colitis or Crohn's disease, or a healthy co-twin of an affected twin (not recorded which). Sequenced: blood.

This receptor carries the CDR3 CASSQPGQGPQHF. The rearrangement combines TRBV6-5 with TRBJ1-5; TCRdb's D call of TRBD1 is untestable without DNA. CDR1 and CDR2 (MNHEY, SVGAGI) derive from the germline V gene. The CDR3 covers 13 residues, taking in both the cysteine and the phenylalanine. The protein alone is recorded here.